This T cell receptor beta chain was recorded in a study of blood T cell repertoires in COVID-19. The V end was cut by 5 bases, the J end by 1 base, with 9 bases between. The CDR3 has 13 amino acids. Germline CDR1 and CDR2: SGDLS and YYNGEE. Original data processing: From reference gene primer amplification, estimates of nucleated cell counts were derived. Sequencing used immunoSEQ multiplex PCR; TCRdb keeps in-frame clones, though not all of them. Clone size and the V and J calls come from that table; the DNA yielded D and trimming. The table lists fewer than 250,000 clones, more than 70% of them singletons.

Sequencing used peripheral blood. The sequence came from a woman aged 55-70 years with acute or convalescent COVID-19. This chain connects TRBV9 to TRBJ1-1, with D perhaps TRBD1 (5 bases). The CDR3 nucleotides read TGTGCCAGCAGTCATACAGGGAACACTGAAGCTTTCTTT. It codes for CASSHTGNTEAFF.